This T cell receptor (beta chain) was recovered during a study of OX40 agonist ivuxolimab in advanced cancers. Study-level information: The patients received ivuxolimab by intravenous route every 2 weeks at 0.01 to 10 mg/kg. Broader study findings: On average, CD8+ T cells showed a greater number of expanded clones than CD4+.

The method was immunoSEQ multiplex PCR; TCRdb's version includes in-frame clones alone and lacks a portion of them. The sample has roughly 73,000 clones, roughly 89% seen once. Comments on this clone: Its antigen is currently unknown.

V lost 0 bases, J lost 6 bases, and 13 bases lay in between. Germline assignment: CDR1 SGHRS and CDR2 YFSETQ. The CDR3 has 16 amino acids. This clonotype was sampled from an adult with an advanced solid tumor such as melanoma, head and neck, liver or kidney cancer. The specimen was CD4+ or CD8+ T cells sorted from blood, collected in a trial of the OX40 agonist ivuxolimab. V usage is TRBV5-1 and J usage is TRBJ1-6; no definite D call. The CDR3 loop is CASSLESRATNSPLHF. The CDR3 DNA sequence: TGCGCCAGCAGCTTGGAAAGTAGGGCCACTAATTCACCCCTCCACTTT.